This TCR beta chain was recovered during a study of T cells and Merkel cell carcinoma outcomes. CDR1 and CDR2 (germline): SEHNR, FQNEAQ (reference sequence). The V and J ends lost 6 bases and 4 bases respectively, with 7 bases between them. The CDR3 is made up of 13 amino acids. This table comes from immunoSEQ multiplex PCR, and its TCRdb copy is limited to in-frame clones, with some not included. Among 15,000 to 25,000 clones listed, about 80% were seen once. This TCR derives from a human donor with Merkel cell carcinoma. Sample: tumor tissue from Merkel cell carcinoma. The chain employs TRBV7-9 and TRBJ2-6; D remains ambiguous. In DNA form, the CDR3 reads TGTGCCAGCAGATCCGGCGGGGCCAACGTCCTGACTTTC. Translation gives CASRSGGANVLTF.